Below, 9 T cell receptor beta chains from the same sample are listed, as sequenced in a study of post-analysis software for immune sequencing data. Study-wide results and limits: Compared with controls, patients had more of about 5 TRBV segments, including TRBV5-6, TRBV5-1 and TRBV20-1.

These receptors have no known antigen. Unique molecular identifiers tagged the TCR beta cDNA libraries. TCRdb ran MiXCR on the PCR reads and lists one entry per CDR3 protein. Found here are fewer than 900,000 distinct CDR3 sequences, more than 45% of them singletons; the top ten hold roughly 4.5%. The specimen sequenced was blood. All receptors derive from a girl aged 5-17 years with multiple sclerosis.

This clonotype has a handful of counts. The DNA of the CDR3 is TGTGCCAGCAGTCCCATCCCCCCCGGGACGGACTACGAGCAGTACTTC. Translating gives CASSPIPPGTDYEQYF. The gene calls are TRBV28 and TRBJ2-7; D tentatively reads TRBD1 or TRBD2 (5 bases each). From germline, CDR1 is MDHEN and CDR2 SYDVKM. V shed 5 bases and J shed 3 bases, with 20 bases lying between them. The CDR3 extends over 16 amino acids.

This sequence joins TRBV20-1 and TRBJ2-1; 10 bases align to TRBD2. CDR3 size: 15 residues. Germline loops: CDR1 DFQATT, CDR2 SNEGSKA (reference sequence). Trimming at V came to 6 bases and at J to 7 bases, leaving 12 bases not matched to a gene. Here the CDR3 DNA reads TGCAGTGCCCCCGGCTCGCTAGCGGGAGTTAATGAGCAGTTCTTC. Translation gives CSAPGSLAGVNEQFF.

V usage is TRBV29-1 and J usage is TRBJ1-4; D is unresolved. CDR1 and CDR2 from the germline V gene are SQVTM and ANQGSEA. V gave up 2 bases and J gave up 11 bases, with 15 bases separating them. This CDR3 spans 13 amino acids. In nucleotides, the CDR3 is TGCAGCGTTGAACCCCCAGGCGACACTAAACTGTTTTTT. Amino acid sequence: CSVEPPGDTKLFF.

This sequence joins TRBV2 and TRBJ2-1, with TRBD2 matching over 7 bases. V was pared by 4 bases and J by 2 bases, with 5 bases of the junction left unmatched. CDR1 and CDR2 from the germline V gene are SNHLY and FYNNEI. This CDR3 contains 15 residues. The CDR3 DNA reads TGTGCCAGCAGTGGGGAACGGGAGGCCTACAATGAGCAGTTCTTC. Translation gives CASSGEREAYNEQFF.

The chain has TRBV20-1 and TRBJ2-1; D is unclear. V lost 6 bases and J lost 5, with 14 bases in between. This CDR3 spans 13 amino acids. CDR1 is DFQATT and CDR2 is SNEGSKA in the germline V gene (reference sequence). The CDR3 nucleotides read TGCAGTGCCCGAGAACCAAACCACAATGAGCAGTTCTTC. Its protein product is CSAREPNHNEQFF.

This clonotype was observed a few times. The chain has TRBV11-1 and TRBJ2-7; 7 bases fit TRBD2. Germline CDR1 reads SGHAT; CDR2 reads FQDESV (reference sequence). This CDR3 is 21 amino acids long. Germline trimming cut 3 bases from V and 0 bases from J; bases unmatched to any gene: 23. Here the CDR3 reads CASSLTSAEGGIKLNSYEQYF. DNA of the CDR3: TGTGCCAGCAGCTTGACCTCCGCTGAGGGAGGGATTAAACTAAACTCCTACGAGCAGTACTTC.

This sequence joins TRBV2 and TRBJ2-3, with TRBD2 matching 7 bases. There are 15 residues in the CDR3. V lost 3 bases and J lost 1; bases outside the gene matches: 4. Germline CDR1 is SNHLY and CDR2 is FYNNEI. CDR3 in amino acids: CASSDSSGRTDTQYF. The CDR3 DNA reads as TGTGCCAGCAGTGATAGTAGCGGGCGCACAGATACGCAGTATTTT. The entire variable domain, with the rest obtained from reference TRBV2 and TRBJ2-3, is as follows: EPEVTQTPSHQVTQMGQEVILRCVPISNHLYFYWYRQILGQKVEFLVSFYNNEISEKSEIFDDQFSVERPDGSNFTLKIRSTKLEDSAMYFCASSDSSGRTDTQYFGPGTRLTVL.

CDR3 DNA sequence: TGTGCCACCAGTGACCCGACGGCCAACTATGGCTACACCTTC. It translates to CATSDPTANYGYTF. J is TRBJ1-2 and V is TRBV24-1; D is unresolved. V gave up 4 bases and J gave up 2 bases, with 10 bases separating them. There are 14 residues in the CDR3. Germline V gives CDR1 KGHDR, CDR2 SFDVKD.

There are a few counts of this clonotype. The rearrangement links TRBV6-5 to TRBJ2-1, with TRBD2 matching 9 bases. The length of the CDR3 is 17 residues. Germline V gene data show CDR1 as MNHEY and CDR2 as SVGAGI. The V gene end was trimmed by 0 bases and the J gene end by 5 bases; junction bases not matched to a gene: 8. The CDR3 sequence is CASSYSIGLAGHNEQFF. The CDR3 DNA reads as TGTGCCAGCAGTTACTCGATCGGGCTAGCGGGACACAATGAGCAGTTCTTC.